Below, one T cell receptor beta chain is given with its context. The source of the sample is a study of shared clonotypes between healthy human individuals. Clones were sequenced by immunoSEQ multiplex PCR, and TCRdb holds only the in-frame ones, with some missing. The sample lists over a million clones, around 78% seen once, with roughly 0.61% in the top ten. Germline CDR1 reads GTSNPN; CDR2 reads SVGIG (reference sequence). The CDR3 has 14 amino acids. V was cut by 1 base and J by 4 bases, with 13 bases left in between. The chain links TRBV30 to TRBJ1-2; TRBD1 might be the D (5 bases). The specimen was memory CD4+ T cells from PBMCs. The subset was: CD45RA-negative fraction. The clonotype originates from a man aged 18 to 30 in good health. Some clones in this sample may be carry-over from other donors' samples. Here the CDR3 DNA reads TGTGCCTGGAGTGGGGCAGGGAACCGCTATGGCTACACCTTC. Amino acids: CAWSGAGNRYGYTF.